The TCR beta chain described here comes from a study of naive and memory T cell subsets. Note on this clonotype: Its antigen remains unknown.

An oligonucleotide containing a UMI was ligated to the 3' end of TCR cDNA. Whole-study results and caveats: The RNA method is potentially sensitive to activation and differentiation changes.

Four PCR rounds used nested alpha and beta constant region primers plus the SP2 primer. For blood and skin samples, reverse transcription used TCR alpha and beta constant primers. Each CDR3 protein gets one entry after TCRdb re-called the 5' RACE reads with MiXCR. The sample contains 50,000 or so distinct CDR3 sequences, around 7.7% of which appear only once. Germline V gives CDR1 MDHEN, CDR2 SYDVKM. The CDR3 runs to 15 residues. Trimming removed 6 bases at V and 2 bases at J, with 16 bases between. The V and J genes are TRBV28 and TRBJ2-5; perhaps TRBD1 as D (5 bases). The clonotype was recovered from a male donor in good health. This CDR3 is CASRTPKGIQETQYF. The DNA of the CDR3 is TGTGCCAGCAGGACTCCGAAGGGGATACAAGAGACCCAGTACTTC.